A single count supports the clone carrying this TCR beta chain. Its target is not known. The data were taken from a study of graft-versus-host responses after intestinal transplantation. The study, taken as a whole, reports: Recipient bone marrow held GvH clones, some seen earlier in ileum or blood.

In germline, CDR1 is SGHNT, CDR2 YYREEE (reference sequence). With 2 bases removed from V and 7 bases from J, the gap between germline ends came to 15 bases. The length of the CDR3 is 15 residues. Intraepithelial lymphocytes and lamina propria lymphocytes were released through processing of graft tissue. The method was immunoSEQ multiplex PCR; TCRdb's version includes in-frame clones alone and lacks a portion of them. Counted here are 11,000 to 15,000 clones, around 77% occurring once; the ten biggest clones make up approximately 4.1%. This sequence joins TRBV5-4 and TRBJ2-2; D ambiguous. Here the sequenced sample was ileum tissue, taken 27 days after intestinal transplant. This TCR came from a human patient who received an intestinal transplant, so some T cells may come from the graft donor. In DNA, the CDR3 is TGTGCCAGCAGCTTATTTGTCGGCCGGAGCGGGGAGCTGTTTTTT. This codes for CASSLFVGRSGELFF.